Given below is one T cell receptor (beta chain) in context. Its specificity is not known. The sample originates from a study of pediatric ulcerative colitis. Study-wide points: Acute severe colitis showed lower rectal diversity from clonal expansions.

Germline V lookup: CDR1 SGHNT, CDR2 YENEEA. V was pared by 5 bases and J by 3 bases, with 8 bases of the junction left unmatched. The CDR3 runs to 15 residues. Samples were sequenced at Survey level, maximum 500,000 reads. Produced via immunoSEQ multiplex PCR; TCRdb's table is partial and in-frame only. Found here are tens of thousands of clones, about 87% of them singletons; the top ten hold over 1.3%. V is TRBV11-3 and J is TRBJ2-3; 7 bases align to TRBD2. The source of this sequence is a boy aged 5-17 years who was a control in a study of pediatric ulcerative colitis. What was sequenced was blood. The CDR3 loop reads CASSLSGTGTDTQYF. The CDR3 coding sequence is TGTGCCAGCAGCCTCAGCGGGACGGGGACAGATACGCAGTATTTT.